The 7 T cell receptor beta chains below come from one sample, sequenced in a study of OX40 agonist ivuxolimab in advanced cancers. Profiling relied on immunoSEQ multiplex PCR, and the TCRdb table lists in-frame clones only, not all of them. The sample includes roughly 48,000 clones, about 88% of them seen just once. This material consisted of CD4+ or CD8+ T cells sorted from blood, taken in a trial of the OX40 agonist ivuxolimab. These receptors came from an adult with an advanced solid tumor such as melanoma, head and neck, liver or kidney cancer.

The chain joins TRBV7-9 to TRBJ1-2; 8 bases agree with TRBD1. The CDR3 runs to 17 residues. The V gene end was trimmed by 2 bases and the J gene end by 6 bases; junction bases not matched to a gene: 14. The germline CDR1 and CDR2 sequences are SEHNR and FQNEAQ (reference sequence). CDR3 in amino acids: CASSLFLGQGASDGYTF. CDR3 in DNA: TGTGCCAGCAGCTTATTTCTAGGGCAGGGGGCGTCAGATGGCTACACCTTC.

This clone has a handful of counts. The chain joins TRBV2 to TRBJ1-2; D gene ambiguous. Looked up from germline, CDR1 is SNHLY and CDR2 is FYNNEI. This CDR3 region has 13 residues. V was cut by 7 bases and J by 6 bases, with 15 bases left in between. In DNA form, the CDR3 reads TGTGCCAGCACGATCGACCGCGAGAATGGCTACACCTTC. Protein sequence: CASTIDRENGYTF.

The chain links TRBV7-2 to TRBJ2-2, with D hard to call. Trimming cost V 3 bases and J 6 bases, with 14 bases left between them. From germline, CDR1 is SGHTA and CDR2 FQGNSA. The CDR3 runs to 15 residues. CDR3 protein: CASSLGPTPAGELFF. The CDR3 bases are TGTGCCAGCAGCTTGGGTCCTACGCCGGCCGGGGAGCTGTTTTTT.

The chain couples TRBV19 to TRBJ1-1; D call uncertain. Germline CDR1 is LNHDA and CDR2 is SQIVND (reference sequence). Between the trimmed V and J ends, which lost 7 bases and 3 bases, there was a span of 12 bases. CDR3 length: 13 amino acids. The CDR3 bases are TGTGCCAGTACAGATGGTACCTACACTGAAGCTTTCTTT. Translating it yields CASTDGTYTEAFF.

The chain links TRBV6-6 to TRBJ2-5; D is possibly TRBD1 (6 bases). V lost 0 bases and J 5 bases, leaving 10 bases between the germline ends. The germline V gene has CDR1 MNHNY and CDR2 SVGAGI (reference sequence). The CDR3 is made up of 14 amino acids. In DNA, the CDR3 is TGTGCCAGCAGTTACTCAGGGGGACCGGAGACCCAGTACTTC. It is translated as CASSYSGGPETQYF.

The chain uses TRBV7-8 and TRBJ1-5; 7 nucleotides line up with TRBD1. Germline trimming cut 3 bases from V and 0 bases from J; bases unmatched to any gene: 2. Germline lookup yields CDR1 SGHVS and CDR2 FQNEAQ. The length of the CDR3 is 15 residues. CDR3 in amino acids: CASSLRTGSNQPQHF. CDR3 in DNA: TGTGCCAGCAGCTTGAGGACAGGTAGCAATCAGCCCCAGCATTTT.

This chain joins TRBV27 and TRBJ2-2; maybe TRBD2 (6 bases). Looked up from germline, CDR1 is MNHEY and CDR2 is SMNVEV (reference sequence). V dropped 6 bases and J dropped 1 base, with 12 bases sitting between them. This CDR3 region has 15 residues. CDR3 loop: CASSPRAGNTGELFF. The CDR3 bases are TGTGCCAGCAGCCCCCGAGCGGGGAACACCGGGGAGCTGTTTTTT.